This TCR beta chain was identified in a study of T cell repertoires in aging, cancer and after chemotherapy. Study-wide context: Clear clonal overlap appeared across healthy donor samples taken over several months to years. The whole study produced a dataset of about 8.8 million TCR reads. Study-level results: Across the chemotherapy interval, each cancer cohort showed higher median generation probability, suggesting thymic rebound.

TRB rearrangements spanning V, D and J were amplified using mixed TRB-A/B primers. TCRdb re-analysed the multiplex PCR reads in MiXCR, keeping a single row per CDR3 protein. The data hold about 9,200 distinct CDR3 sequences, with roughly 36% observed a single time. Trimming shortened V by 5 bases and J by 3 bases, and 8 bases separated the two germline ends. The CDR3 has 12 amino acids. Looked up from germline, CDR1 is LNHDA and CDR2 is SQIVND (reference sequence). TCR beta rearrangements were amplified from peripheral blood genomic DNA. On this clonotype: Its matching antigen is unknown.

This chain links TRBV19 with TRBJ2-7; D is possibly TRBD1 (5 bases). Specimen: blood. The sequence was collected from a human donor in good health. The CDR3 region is CASSLGDYEQYF. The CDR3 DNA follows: TGTGCCAGTAGTCTAGGGGACTACGAGCAGTACTTC.